These 27 T cell receptor beta chains originate from one sample sequenced in a study of T-cell memory formation after mild COVID-19. TCRdb re-called the 5' RACE reads through MiXCR, storing one row per CDR3 protein. The data hold 350,000 to 400,000 distinct CDR3 sequences, with roughly an eighth observed a single time. What was sequenced was PBMCs or a T cell subset sorted from them (not recorded which). These receptors were taken from a man aged 18 to 29 who had mild COVID-19 (a few samples of this study predate the infection). Cell type and time point are not known.

This clonotype has just a few counts. This sequence joins TRBV9 and TRBJ2-3; D unclear. Germline V gene lookup returns CDR1 SGDLS and CDR2 YYNGEE. The CDR3 consists of 16 residues. Trimming shortened V by 0 bases and J by 1 base, and 12 bases separated the two germline ends. The CDR3 DNA reads as TGTGCCAGCAGCGTAGGAAGGCGGCCGGGCACAGATACGCAGTATTTT. It yields the protein CASSVGRRPGTDTQYF.

V is TRBV7-2 and J is TRBJ2-5, with D hard to call. CDR1 and CDR2 from the germline V gene are SGHTA and FQGNSA. The germline V and J ends were trimmed by 1 base and 4 bases, with 10 bases remaining between them. CDR3 length: 14 residues. This chain's CDR3 is CASSLGGVVETQYF. In DNA form, the CDR3 reads TGTGCCAGCAGCTTAGGTGGCGTGGTAGAGACCCAGTACTTC.

V gene TRBV7-3 combines with J gene TRBJ2-5; D may be TRBD1 or TRBD2 (6 bases each). The CDR3 length is 15 residues. V was cut by 5 bases and J by 1 base, with 14 bases left in between. From germline, CDR1 is SGHTA and CDR2 FQGTGA. This CDR3 is CASSLDPGAQETQYF. Here the CDR3 DNA reads TGTGCCAGCAGCCTAGATCCGGGGGCCCAAGAGACCCAGTACTTC.

The V call is TRBV7-6, the J call TRBJ2-5; D not resolved. Trimming removed 1 base at V and 5 bases at J, with 11 bases between. This CDR3 contains 14 residues. Germline lookup yields CDR1 SGHVS and CDR2 FNYEAQ. The CDR3 sequence is CASSLEAGRETQYF. For the CDR3, the DNA is TGTGCCAGCAGCTTAGAAGCAGGAAGGGAGACCCAGTACTTC.

This clonotype has just a few counts. The chain is built from TRBV28 and TRBJ2-2; D is possibly TRBD1 (6 bases). Germline lookup yields CDR1 MDHEN and CDR2 SYDVKM. V was clipped by 10 bases and J by 4 bases, with 13 bases between them. CDR3 size: 13 residues. The CDR3 loop is CAMGARSTGELFF. For the CDR3, the DNA is TGTGCCATGGGGGCTAGAAGCACCGGGGAGCTGTTTTTT.

This clonotype was observed a few times. The chain combines TRBV5-1 with TRBJ2-4; D remains unclear. CDR3 size: 14 residues. The V end lost 0 bases, the J end lost 6 bases, and 10 bases lay between the germline ends. Per germline, CDR1 SGHRS and CDR2 YFSETQ. The CDR3 sequence is CASSLGQTGNIQYF. CDR3 DNA sequence: TGCGCCAGCAGCTTGGGGCAGACGGGAAACATTCAGTACTTC.

Only one count was recorded for this clonotype. This rearrangement joins TRBV12-3 or TRBV12-4 to TRBJ2-6, with TRBD2 matching over 8 bases. The CDR3 runs 15 residues. CDR3 bases: TGTGCAGTCGGCGGGGGGAGCTCTGGGGCCAACGTCCTGACTTTC. Protein sequence: CAVGGGSSGANVLTF.

V is TRBV4-1 and J is TRBJ2-1; 9 nucleotides line up with TRBD1. The CDR3 loop spans 16 amino acids. Germline values: CDR1 MGHRA, CDR2 YSYEKL. The V and J ends lost 4 bases and 2 bases, in that order; junction bases with no gene match: 6. The CDR3 sequence is CASSPPGQGTYNEQFF. The CDR3 coding sequence is TGCGCCAGCAGCCCCCCCGGACAGGGGACCTACAATGAGCAGTTCTTC.

V usage is TRBV5-6 and J usage is TRBJ2-4; D remains ambiguous. CDR1 and CDR2 (germline): SGHDT, YYEEEE. The V end was cut by 2 bases, the J end by 7 bases, with 13 bases between. This CDR3 comprises 14 residues. The CDR3 protein is CASSFPRLGNIQYF. The CDR3 bases are TGTGCCAGCAGCTTCCCCAGGTTGGGGAACATTCAGTACTTC. Looking up the rest from reference TRBV5-6 and TRBJ2-4 gives the full variable domain: DAGVTQSPTHLIKTRGQQVTLRCSPKSGHDTVSWYQQALGQGPQFIFQYYEEEERQRGNFPDRFSGHQFPNYSSELNVNALLLGDSALYLCASSFPRLGNIQYFGAGTRLSVL.

The V gene is TRBV20-1, the J gene TRBJ2-2, with TRBD2 matching 9 bases. This CDR3 is 17 amino acids long. Trimming took 0 bases from V and 5 from J; bases not matched to a gene: 10. Looked up from germline, CDR1 is DFQATT and CDR2 is SNEGSKA (reference sequence). CDR3 in amino acids: CSARDTRASGVTGELFF. The DNA for the CDR3 is TGCAGTGCTAGAGATACGAGGGCTAGCGGGGTTACCGGGGAGCTGTTTTTT.

In its sample, this clonotype was seen a few times. V and J are TRBV5-1 and TRBJ2-3; the D gene is possibly TRBD2 (6 bases). The germline V gene encodes CDR1 SGHRS and CDR2 YFSETQ. This CDR3 comprises 16 residues. The ends were cut back, 4 bases at V and 2 bases at J, with 17 bases in the middle. CDR3 coding DNA: TGCGCCAGCAGCCCGGGACTCGGTAACCCCACAGATACGCAGTATTTT. Amino acid sequence: CASSPGLGNPTDTQYF. Supplemented by reference TRBV5-1 and TRBJ2-3, the full variable domain reads KAGVTQTPRYLIKTRGQQVTLSCSPISGHRSVSWYQQTPGQGLQFLFEYFSETQRNKGNFPGRFSGRQFSNSRSEMNVSTLELGDSALYLCASSPGLGNPTDTQYFGPGTRLTVL.

This clonotype occurred a few times. The chain uses TRBV25-1 and TRBJ2-3, with D perhaps matching TRBD1 or TRBD2 (5 bases each). The V and J ends lost 1 base and 2 bases respectively, with 7 bases between them. This CDR3 comprises 14 residues. Germline V gives CDR1 MGHDK, CDR2 SYGVNS. CDR3 region: CASSEWDATDTQYF. The CDR3 region has the DNA TGTGCCAGCAGTGAATGGGACGCCACAGATACGCAGTATTTT.

This clonotype was seen ten or more times. This sequence joins TRBV28 and TRBJ2-3; possibly TRBD2 for D (7 bases). Germline V gene lookup returns CDR1 MDHEN and CDR2 SYDVKM. The CDR3 is made up of 15 amino acids. The V end lost 1 base, the J end lost 3 bases, and 11 bases lay between the germline ends. Written as DNA, the CDR3 is TGTGCCAGCAGTTTATCGGGGGGCGTAACAGATACGCAGTATTTT. Protein sequence: CASSLSGGVTDTQYF. Full variable domain (outside the CDR3, taken from reference TRBV28 and TRBJ2-3): DVKVTQSSRYLVKRTGEKVFLECVQDMDHENMFWYRQDPGLGLRLIYFSYDVKMKEKGDIPEGYSVSREKKERFSLILESASTNQTSMYLCASSLSGGVTDTQYFGPGTRLTVL.

This clonotype was seen a few times. V usage is TRBV12-5 and J usage is TRBJ2-7; D not resolved. Between the trimmed V and J ends, which lost 0 bases and 2 bases, there was a span of 14 bases. From germline, CDR1 is LGHNT and CDR2 FRNRAP. This CDR3 has 16 amino acids. CDR3 in amino acids: CASGLVRSGQPYEQYV. CDR3 in DNA: TGTGCTAGTGGTTTGGTACGCTCCGGTCAGCCCTACGAGCAGTACGTC.

The chain links TRBV7-2 to TRBJ1-1; D gene uncertain. Trimming took off 6 bases at V and 1 base at J, with 9 bases between the two ends. Germline V CDR1 and CDR2: SGHTA, FQGNSA. The CDR3 loop spans 13 amino acids. CDR3 in DNA: TGTGCCAGCAGTTCACACCCGAACACTGAAGCTTTCTTT. Translation: CASSSHPNTEAFF.

In its sample, this clonotype was seen a few times. The V gene is TRBV20-1, the J gene TRBJ2-5; D remains ambiguous. Trimming pared 0 bases from V and 4 bases from J, leaving 6 bases between. This CDR3 spans 12 amino acids. Germline CDR1 is DFQATT and CDR2 is SNEGSKA (reference sequence). CDR3 sequence reads: CSAREAAETQYF. In DNA, the CDR3 is TGCAGTGCTAGAGAGGCCGCAGAGACCCAGTACTTC.

The chain joins TRBV7-9 to TRBJ2-3; 8 bases align to TRBD2. Germline CDR1 SEHNR, CDR2 FQNEAQ (reference sequence). The CDR3 has 14 amino acids. Trimming took 5 bases from V and 4 from J; bases not matched to a gene: 5. Here the CDR3 reads CASSAGLAPDTQYF. DNA of the CDR3: TGTGCCAGCAGCGCTGGACTAGCACCAGATACGCAGTATTTT.

The rearrangement links TRBV2 to TRBJ2-3, with 7 nucleotides matching TRBD1. Germline V gene data show CDR1 as SNHLY and CDR2 as FYNNEI. V lost 5 bases, J lost 2 bases, and 10 bases stayed unmatched. This CDR3 is built from 16 residues. CDR3 nucleotides: TGTGCCAGCAGTCGCGACAGGGTGGGTCACACAGATACGCAGTATTTT. Its protein is CASSRDRVGHTDTQYF.

V gene TRBV29-1 combines with J gene TRBJ1-3; no definite D call. This CDR3 has 13 amino acids. CDR1 and CDR2 (germline): SQVTM, ANQGSEA. Trimming took off 5 bases at V and 1 base at J, with 9 bases between the two ends. The CDR3 DNA is TGCAGCGTTAGGGCGGCTTCTGGAAACACCATATATTTT. This translates into CSVRAASGNTIYF.

The V and J genes are TRBV7-8 and TRBJ2-3, with D tentatively TRBD1 or TRBD2 (6 bases each). V lost 7 bases, J lost 1 base, and 15 bases lay in between. CDR3 length equals 15 residues. Germline CDR1 SGHVS, CDR2 FQNEAQ. Here the CDR3 DNA reads TGTGCCAGCACCGCCCGGGGGCAAGGCACAGATACGCAGTATTTT. Its protein product is CASTARGQGTDTQYF.

Here the CDR3 reads CSARGATENIQYF. CDR3 DNA sequence: TGCAGTGCTAGAGGGGCGACCGAAAACATTCAGTACTTC. The chain employs TRBV20-1 and TRBJ2-4; D uncertain. CDR1 and CDR2 from the germline V gene are DFQATT and SNEGSKA (reference sequence). Deletions cut 1 base from V and 5 bases from J, with 9 bases between. CDR3 length: 13 amino acids.

The sample holds many counts of this clonotype. This chain joins TRBV4-1 and TRBJ2-5; 9 bases match TRBD2. Germline V gene sequence: CDR1 MGHRA, CDR2 YSYEKL. This CDR3 is 17 amino acids long. V was pared by 0 bases and J by 0 bases, with 5 bases of the junction left unmatched. CDR3 DNA sequence: TGCGCCAGCAGCCAAGAAGGCGGGGGGGCGTACCAAGAGACCCAGTACTTC. Translation: CASSQEGGGAYQETQYF.

The chain combines TRBV28 with TRBJ1-2, with D perhaps TRBD1 (6 bases). Trimming removed 1 base from V and 7 bases from J, with 16 bases in between. There are 15 residues in the CDR3. The V gene's germline CDR1 is MDHEN and CDR2 SYDVKM. The CDR3 loop reads CASSLYGGPAAGYTF. The CDR3 DNA follows: TGTGCCAGCAGTTTATATGGGGGGCCGGCGGCTGGCTACACCTTC.

This clonotype was seen at least ten times. This chain links TRBV7-9 with TRBJ2-1; unclear D gene. V lost 1 base, J lost 1 base, and 5 bases lay in between. The CDR3 length is 14 residues. Germline CDR1 and CDR2: SEHNR and FQNEAQ (reference sequence). For the CDR3, the DNA is TGTGCCAGCAGCTTAGACGGATCCTACAATGAGCAGTTCTTC. Translating gives CASSLDGSYNEQFF.

The chain joins TRBV25-1 to TRBJ2-1; possible D gene TRBD2, 6 bases. Trimming removed 8 bases from V and 9 bases from J, with 14 bases in between. The CDR3 has 12 amino acids. Germline V lookup: CDR1 MGHDK, CDR2 SYGVNS. CDR3 loop: CASAEGGTEQFF. DNA of the CDR3: TGTGCCAGCGCCGAGGGAGGAACTGAGCAGTTCTTC.

J is TRBJ1-5 and V is TRBV24-1, with unresolved D. This CDR3 contains 9 residues. Germline V lookup: CDR1 KGHDR, CDR2 SFDVKD. Trimming took off 8 bases at V and 7 bases at J, with 2 bases between the two ends. CDR3 DNA: TGTGCCACCACCCAGCCCCAGCATTTT. Protein sequence: CATTQPQHF.

This clonotype turned up a few times. The chain links TRBV4-3 to TRBJ2-3, with TRBD2 identical over 11 bases. The J segment lost 3 bases and the V segment lost 1 base, leaving 3 bases of the junction unmatched. Germline lookup yields CDR1 LGHNA and CDR2 YSLEER. This CDR3 is built from 16 residues. CDR3 nucleotides: TGCGCCAGCAGCCAAGGACTAGCGGGGAGGACAGATACGCAGTATTTT. Its protein is CASSQGLAGRTDTQYF.